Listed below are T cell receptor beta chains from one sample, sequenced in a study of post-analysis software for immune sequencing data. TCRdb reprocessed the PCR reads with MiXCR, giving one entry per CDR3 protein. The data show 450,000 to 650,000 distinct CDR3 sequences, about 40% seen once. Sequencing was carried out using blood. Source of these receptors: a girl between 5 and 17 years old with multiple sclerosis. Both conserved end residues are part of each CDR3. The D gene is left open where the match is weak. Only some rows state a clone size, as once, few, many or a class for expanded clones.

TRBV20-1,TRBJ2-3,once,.,TGCAGTGCTAGACATCCTACGTTCACAGATACGCAGTATTTT,CSARHPTFTDTQYF
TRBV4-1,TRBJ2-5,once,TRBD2,TGCGCCAGCAGCCAGGAAATTAGCGGGCCGTACCAAGAGACCCAGTACTTC,CASSQEISGPYQETQYF
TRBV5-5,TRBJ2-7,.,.,TGTGCCAGCAGCTTGAGGACAGACTACTACGAGCAGTACTTC,CASSLRTDYYEQYF
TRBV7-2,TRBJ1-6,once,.,TGTGCCAGCAGCTTAAGATGGGCTTTCGGTAATTCACCCCTCCACTTT,CASSLRWAFGNSPLHF
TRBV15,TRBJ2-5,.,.,TGTGCCACCAGCCGGGACACCGAAAATCAAGAGACCCAGTACTTC,CATSRDTENQETQYF
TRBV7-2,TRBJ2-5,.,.,TGTGCCAGCAGCTTAATGCGGCAAGAGACCCAGTACTTC,CASSLMRQETQYF
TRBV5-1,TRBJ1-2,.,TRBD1,TGCGCCAGCAGTTCGACGACAGGGGAGGAGGATGGCTACACCTTC,CASSSTTGEEDGYTF
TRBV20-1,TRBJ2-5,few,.,TGCAGTGCTAGTATCCAGGGGGGGTATGGAGAGACCCAGTACTTC,CSASIQGGYGETQYF
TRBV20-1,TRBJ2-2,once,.,TGCAGTGCTAGAGACAGTCCGGCGGGCACCGGGGAGCTGTTTTTT,CSARDSPAGTGELFF
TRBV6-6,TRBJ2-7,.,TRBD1,TGTGCCAGCAGCCACGGACAGGGATCTGGCTACGAGCAGTACTTC,CASSHGQGSGYEQYF
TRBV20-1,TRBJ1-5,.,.,TGCAGTGCGCTGGGACACGCGAGCAATCAGCCCCAGCATTTT,CSALGHASNQPQHF
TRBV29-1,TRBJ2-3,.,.,TGCAGCGTTGAAGCACTGGGACTTTCCCACGATACGCAGTATTTT,CSVEALGLSHDTQYF
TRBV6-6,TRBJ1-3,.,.,TGTGCCAGCAGTGCCCGTAAACTGGACACCATATATTTT,CASSARKLDTIYF
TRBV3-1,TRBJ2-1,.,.,TGTGCCAGCAGCCAAAGGGGGGGCAACAATGAGCAGTTCTTC,CASSQRGGNNEQFF
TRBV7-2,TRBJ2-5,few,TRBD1,TGTGCCAGCAGCCCAACCTCGGGACAGGGGAGTCGAGAGACCCAGTACTTC,CASSPTSGQGSRETQYF
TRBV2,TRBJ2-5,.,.,TGTGCCAGCAACGGACAGCGGGCTAGGGAGACCCAGTACTTC,CASNGQRARETQYF
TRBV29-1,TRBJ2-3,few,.,TGCAGCGTTGAATTAGGGGCTGGGCGGTATAACACAGATACGCAGTATTTT,CSVELGAGRYNTDTQYF
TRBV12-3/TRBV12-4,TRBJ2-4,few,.,TGTGCCAGCAGGAGGCAGGGGGCCAAAAACATTCAGTACTTC,CASRRQGAKNIQYF
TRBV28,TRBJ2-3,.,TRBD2,TGTGCCAGCAGACCAAGGGCGGGAGTCAGGACAGATACGCAGTATTTT,CASRPRAGVRTDTQYF
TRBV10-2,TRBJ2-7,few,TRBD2,TGCGCCAGCAGGGCTACTAGCGGGGCTGAGGAGCAGTACTTC,CASRATSGAEEQYF
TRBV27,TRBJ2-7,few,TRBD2,TGTGTCAGCAGTACCCGAATACTAGCGGTATCCTACGAGCAGTACTTC,CVSSTRILAVSYEQYF
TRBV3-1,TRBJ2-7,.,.,TGTGCCAGCAGCCCTACTGGGGGCGGAAACTCCTACGAGCAGTACTTC,CASSPTGGGNSYEQYF
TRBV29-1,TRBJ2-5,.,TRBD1,TGCAGCGTTGCCCGGGACAGCCAGACCCAGTACTTC,CSVARDSQTQYF
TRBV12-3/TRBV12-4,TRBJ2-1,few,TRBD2,TGTGCCAGCAGACTCCTTGGGGGGGGGTCCTACAATGAGCAGTTCTTC,CASRLLGGGSYNEQFF
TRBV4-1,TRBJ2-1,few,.,TGCGCCAGCAGCCAGCGGCGGGACTCCTACAATGAGCAGTTCTTC,CASSQRRDSYNEQFF
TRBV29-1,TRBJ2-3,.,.,TGCAGCGCTACCCCGAGCACAGATACGCAGTATTTT,CSATPSTDTQYF
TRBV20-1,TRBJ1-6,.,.,TGCAGTGCTAGAGATAGGGGGGATGCTTCACCCCTCCACTTT,CSARDRGDASPLHF
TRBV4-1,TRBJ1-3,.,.,TGCGCCAGCAGCCACCGGGGGTCTGGAAACACCATATATTTT,CASSHRGSGNTIYF
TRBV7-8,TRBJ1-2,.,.,TGTGCCAGCAGCTTAAGGTTGGCGTCTAACTATGGCTACACCTTC,CASSLRLASNYGYTF
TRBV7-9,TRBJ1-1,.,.,TGTGCCAGCAGCCCCATCTTGGTCAGCCACACTGAAGCTTTCTTT,CASSPILVSHTEAFF
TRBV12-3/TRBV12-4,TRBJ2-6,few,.,TGTGCCAGCAGACCCCCTGGGGCCAACGTCCTGACTTTC,CASRPPGANVLTF
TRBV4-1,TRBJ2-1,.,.,TGCGCCAGCAGCCAAGTAGGTAACGGACTTCGCAGTGAGCAGTTCTTC,CASSQVGNGLRSEQFF
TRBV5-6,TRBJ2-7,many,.,TGTGCCAGCAGCCCGAAGAACAGGGTCTACGAGCAGTACTTC,CASSPKNRVYEQYF
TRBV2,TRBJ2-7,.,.,TGTGCCAGCAGTGATGCCCCACCAGCGACCTACGAGCGGTACTTC,CASSDAPPATYERYF
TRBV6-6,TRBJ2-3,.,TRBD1,TGTGCCAGCAGCCCCGACAGGGTCGCTCGCACAGATACGCAGTATTTT,CASSPDRVARTDTQYF
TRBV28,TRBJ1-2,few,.,TGTGCCAGCAGTTCCCAGACAGGAAACTATGGCTACACCTTC,CASSSQTGNYGYTF
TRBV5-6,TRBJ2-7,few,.,TGTGCCAGCAGCCCAGCATGGAGGGAGGCGAAATTCTCCTACGAGCAGTACTTC,CASSPAWREAKFSYEQYF
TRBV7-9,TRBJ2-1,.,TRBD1,TGTGCCAGCAGCTCTATGGCCGGGACAGTCTACAATGAGCAGTTCTTC,CASSSMAGTVYNEQFF
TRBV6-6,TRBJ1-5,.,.,TGTGCCAGCAGTTACGAGGGAAAGAATCAGCCCCAGCATTTT,CASSYEGKNQPQHF
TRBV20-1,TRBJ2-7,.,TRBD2,TGCAGTGCTGACGATAGCGGGGGGGCCGTCGAGCAGTACTTC,CSADDSGGAVEQYF
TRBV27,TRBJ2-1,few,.,TGTGCCAGCAGTTTATCACAGACTTACAATGAGCAGTTCTTC,CASSLSQTYNEQFF
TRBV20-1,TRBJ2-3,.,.,TGCAGTGCCGGCGGAGGCCGGGCTAGCACAGATACGCAGTATTTT,CSAGGGRASTDTQYF
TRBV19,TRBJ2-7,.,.,TGTGCCAGTAATACAGGACAATCCTACGAGCAGTACTTC,CASNTGQSYEQYF
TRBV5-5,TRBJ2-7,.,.,TGTGCCAGCAGCTTGGTGGGGCAGGGCAGTCGCGAGCAGTACTTC,CASSLVGQGSREQYF
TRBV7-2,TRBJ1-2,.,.,TGTGCCAGCAGCTTACCAGGGGTGGAAGGCTACACCTTC,CASSLPGVEGYTF
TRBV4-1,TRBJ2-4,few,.,TGCGCCAGCAGCCAAGGGGGGCAAAGCGGCATTCAGTACTTC,CASSQGGQSGIQYF
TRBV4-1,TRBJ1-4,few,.,TGCGCCAGCAGCCAAGGCGAGACACGCGAAAAACTGTTTTTT,CASSQGETREKLFF
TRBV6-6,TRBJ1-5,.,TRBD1,TGTGCCGTCCGAAGGACAGGGTACCCCTCAAATCAGCCCCAGCATTTT,CAVRRTGYPSNQPQHF
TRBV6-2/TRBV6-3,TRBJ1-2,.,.,TGTGCCAGCAGCAACGACCCGGACTATGGCTACACCTTC,CASSNDPDYGYTF
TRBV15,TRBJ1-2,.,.,TGTGCCACCAGCAACCCAGCGGGGTCTACTAACTATGGCTACACCTTC,CATSNPAGSTNYGYTF
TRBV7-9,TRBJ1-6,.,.,TGTGCCAGCAGCCTTACAACAGGGACCGTTGGATCACCCCTCCACTTT,CASSLTTGTVGSPLHF
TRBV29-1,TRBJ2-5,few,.,TGCAGCGTCCAAGTTGGGACCCAGTACTTC,CSVQVGTQYF